One sample yielded the 17 T cell receptor beta chains listed below, sequenced in a study of cytomegalovirus exposure and HLA in healthy donors. PCR employed 60 Vbeta and 13 Jbeta primers. Repertoires were generated with immunoSEQ multiplex PCR, while TCRdb's copy carries only in-frame clones and drops some. Of around 160,000 clones in the sample, around 70% were seen once. Sequenced input: PBMCs. These receptors originate from a man younger than 35 in good health and CMV-seropositive.

This clone was seen a few times. The J gene is TRBJ1-2, the V gene TRBV11-2; D is possibly TRBD1 (6 bases). Germline-derived CDR1 and CDR2 are SGHAT and FQNNGV. Trimming removed 5 bases at V and 2 bases at J, with 15 bases between. This CDR3 is 15 amino acids long. The CDR3 reads CASSPIRGANYGYTF. In DNA form, the CDR3 reads TGTGCCAGCAGCCCGATCCGGGGGGCGAACTATGGCTACACCTTC.

This chain connects TRBV19 to TRBJ1-1, with a weak D call TRBD1 (5 bases). The CDR3 is 14 amino acids. From germline, CDR1 is LNHDA and CDR2 SQIVND (reference sequence). The V and J ends lost 3 bases and 1 base respectively, with 9 bases between them. In DNA, the CDR3 is TGTGCCAGTAGTATTCATACAGGGAACACTGAAGCTTTCTTT. This encodes CASSIHTGNTEAFF.

This chain links TRBV4-1 with TRBJ2-4; D may be TRBD2 (6 bases). This CDR3 has 17 amino acids. Germline assignment: CDR1 MGHRA and CDR2 YSYEKL. V lost 0 bases to trimming and J lost 0 bases, with 12 bases between them. Here the CDR3 reads CASSQDGIAVAKNIQYF. The CDR3 DNA sequence: TGCGCCAGCAGCCAAGATGGGATAGCGGTAGCCAAAAACATTCAGTACTTC.

This clone was recorded once. This rearrangement joins TRBV12-5 to TRBJ2-3; D remains ambiguous. Trimming left V 8 bases short and J 3 bases short, with 9 bases between. In germline, CDR1 is LGHNT, CDR2 FRNRAP. CDR3 length: 12 residues. The CDR3 DNA reads as TGTGCTAGTCGGTCGCTGACAGATACGCAGTATTTT. It translates to CASRSLTDTQYF.

This clone was found a few times. CDR3 sequence reads: CASAHSGTNNEQFF. DNA for the CDR3: TGTGCCAGTGCGCATAGCGGGACAAACAATGAGCAGTTCTTC. The chain combines TRBV19 with TRBJ2-1; TRBD2 matches 8 bases. The V segment lost 8 bases and the J segment 5 bases; nucleotides outside the gene matches: 8. Germline V gene data show CDR1 as LNHDA and CDR2 as SQIVND (reference sequence). This CDR3 is 14 amino acids long.

V usage is TRBV11-1 and J usage is TRBJ2-3; the D gene is possibly TRBD1 (5 bases). CDR1 SGHAT and CDR2 FQDESV come from the germline V gene (reference sequence). The CDR3 consists of 14 residues. The ends were cut back, 5 bases at V and 0 bases at J, with 9 bases in the middle. The CDR3, as DNA: TGTGCCAGCAGCCGGACACTTAGCACAGATACGCAGTATTTT. It is translated as CASSRTLSTDTQYF.

The chain has TRBV27 and TRBJ1-1; D gene uncertain. CDR1 MNHEY and CDR2 SMNVEV come from the germline V gene (reference sequence). CDR3 length equals 12 residues. The germline V and J ends were trimmed by 4 bases and 8 bases, with 11 bases remaining between them. This CDR3 reads CASSSRTGEAFF. The CDR3 DNA reads as TGTGCCAGCAGTTCCCGGACGGGAGAAGCTTTCTTT.

The CDR3 sequence: CASSLAFGETQYF. CDR3 nucleotides: TGTGCCAGCAGCTTAGCCTTCGGAGAGACCCAGTACTTC. The chain combines TRBV7-8 with TRBJ2-5; no reliable D call. Germline loops: CDR1 SGHVS, CDR2 FQNEAQ. V was pared by 0 bases and J by 4 bases, with 6 bases between. CDR3 size: 13 residues.

This clone has only a few counts. The V gene is TRBV2, the J gene TRBJ1-6, with 9 bases that match TRBD1. Germline trimming cut 6 bases from V and 9 bases from J; bases unmatched to any gene: 6. Germline V lookup: CDR1 SNHLY, CDR2 FYNNEI. There are 14 residues in the CDR3. Here the CDR3 reads CASSPDRGISPLHF. The CDR3 bases are TGTGCCAGCAGCCCCGACAGGGGGATTTCACCCCTCCACTTT.

The chain links TRBV28 to TRBJ1-1; 7 bases agree with TRBD1. CDR3 length: 14 residues. Germline V gene sequence: CDR1 MDHEN, CDR2 SYDVKM. V shed 5 bases, J shed 5 bases, and the junction held 8 bases outside the gene matches. This CDR3 is CASSPLRQGTEAFF. As DNA, the CDR3 is TGTGCCAGCAGTCCCCTCCGACAGGGTACTGAAGCTTTCTTT. The whole variable domain, remainder taken from reference TRBV28 and TRBJ1-1, is DVKVTQSSRYLVKRTGEKVFLECVQDMDHENMFWYRQDPGLGLRLIYFSYDVKMKEKGDIPEGYSVSREKKERFSLILESASTNQTSMYLCASSPLRQGTEAFFGQGTRLTVV.

The rearrangement joins TRBV5-4 to TRBJ2-5; TRBD1 aligns across 8 bases. This CDR3 has 15 residues. Germline V lookup: CDR1 SGHNT, CDR2 YYREEE (reference sequence). Trimming at V came to 4 bases and at J to 3 bases, leaving 8 bases not matched to a gene. The CDR3 DNA is TGTGCCAGCAGCCGACAGGGGATTGGCGAAGAGACCCAGTACTTC. It yields the protein CASSRQGIGEETQYF. Using reference TRBV5-4 and TRBJ2-5 for the parts outside the CDR3, the full variable domain is ETGVTQSPTHLIKTRGQQVTLRCSSQSGHNTVSWYQQALGQGPQFIFQYYREEENGRGNFPPRFSGLQFPNYSSELNVNALELDDSALYLCASSRQGIGEETQYFGPGTRLLVL.

This clone was seen once. V gene TRBV30 combines with J gene TRBJ2-3; 11 bases align to TRBD2. The CDR3 contains 16 residues. Germline lookup yields CDR1 GTSNPN and CDR2 SVGIG (reference sequence). The trim removed 1 base at V and 3 bases at J, leaving 6 bases unmatched. CDR3 bases: TGTGCCTGGAGTGCGGGACTAGCGGCGAGTACAGATACGCAGTATTTT. Amino acid sequence: CAWSAGLAASTDTQYF.

This clone has more than one count but fewer than ten. This chain links TRBV11-3 with TRBJ2-2; maybe TRBD1 (6 bases). The germline V gene has CDR1 SGHNT and CDR2 YENEEA. V lost 0 bases and J lost 5, with 19 bases in between. The CDR3 spans 18 residues. CDR3 amino acids: CASSLDPWPGEATGELFF. The DNA for the CDR3 is TGTGCCAGCAGCTTAGATCCCTGGCCAGGGGAAGCGACCGGGGAGCTGTTTTTT.

This chain connects TRBV5-1 to TRBJ2-1; 8 positions match TRBD2. There are 16 residues in the CDR3. After removal of 1 base from V and 3 bases from J, the junction contained 6 bases not matched to a gene. CDR1 is SGHRS and CDR2 is YFSETQ in the germline V gene. CDR3 nucleotides: TGCGCCAGCAGCTTGCAAGCGGCGGGAGGCTACAATGAGCAGTTCTTC. Encoded protein: CASSLQAAGGYNEQFF.

This clone came up a few times. The chain is built from TRBV6-5 and TRBJ1-2; no clear D. The CDR3 loop spans 16 amino acids. CDR1 and CDR2 (germline): MNHEY, SVGAGI. Trimming shortened V by 0 bases and J by 10 bases, and 21 bases separated the two germline ends. This chain's CDR3 is CASSYSRLRVLEIYTF. DNA of the CDR3: TGTGCCAGCAGTTACTCGAGACTTCGGGTCTTAGAAATCTACACCTTC.

The chain joins TRBV2 to TRBJ2-1; D uncertain. V dropped 1 base and J dropped 2 bases, with 6 bases sitting between them. The CDR3 contains 14 residues. Germline CDR1 SNHLY, CDR2 FYNNEI. CDR3: CASSEGGTYNEQFF. CDR3 in DNA: TGTGCCAGCAGTGAAGGAGGAACCTACAATGAGCAGTTCTTC. The full variable domain, completed using reference TRBV2 and TRBJ2-1, is EPEVTQTPSHQVTQMGQEVILRCVPISNHLYFYWYRQILGQKVEFLVSFYNNEISEKSEIFDDQFSVERPDGSNFTLKIRSTKLEDSAMYFCASSEGGTYNEQFFGPGTRLTVL.

The chain employs TRBV9 and TRBJ1-1, with unresolved D. Germline lookup yields CDR1 SGDLS and CDR2 YYNGEE. V shed 4 bases and J shed 7 bases, with 17 bases lying between them. CDR3 length: 14 residues. The CDR3 region is CASSPRLLQNEAFF. CDR3 DNA: TGTGCCAGCAGCCCACGACTTTTGCAAAATGAAGCTTTCTTT.